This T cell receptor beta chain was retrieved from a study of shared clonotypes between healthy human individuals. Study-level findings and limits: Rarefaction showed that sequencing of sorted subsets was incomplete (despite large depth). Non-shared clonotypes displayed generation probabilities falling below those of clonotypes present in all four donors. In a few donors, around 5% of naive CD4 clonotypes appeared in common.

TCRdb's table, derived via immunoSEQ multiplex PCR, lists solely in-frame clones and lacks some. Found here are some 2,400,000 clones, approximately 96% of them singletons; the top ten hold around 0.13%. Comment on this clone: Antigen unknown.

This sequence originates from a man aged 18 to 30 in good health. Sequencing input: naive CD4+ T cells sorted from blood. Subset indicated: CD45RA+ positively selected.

This CDR3 is CASSSRRQGSNSPLHF. In nucleotides, the CDR3 is TGTGCCAGCAGCTCGAGGCGACAGGGGAGTAATTCACCCCTCCACTTT. J is TRBJ1-6 and V is TRBV7-3; 8 bases agree with TRBD1. Germline values: CDR1 SGHTA, CDR2 FQGTGA. V was clipped by 4 bases and J by 6 bases; unmatched bases: 8. The CDR3 spans 16 residues.